A few counts support the clone carrying this TCR beta chain. No antigen is known for it. The sample comes from a study of cytotoxic CD8 clonotypes in ibrutinib-treated CLL. At the level of the study: The group held 11 relapsed/refractory and 15 treatment-naive patients, with 17 to 18 IGHV unmutated. Findings and limits, study-wide: Clonality went up at ibrutinib response and then declined back toward baseline at progression.

CDR3 length equals 14 residues. The V gene lost 6 bases and the J gene lost 7 bases, with 15 bases spanning the gap. Germline V lookup: CDR1 MDHEN, CDR2 SYDVKM. Sequenced by immunoSEQ multiplex PCR; TCRdb stores in-frame clones only, minus some. The sample carries about 130,000 clones, 80% to 90% recorded once. The chain joins TRBV28 to TRBJ1-4, with TRBD1 as a possible D gene (6 bases). Sample: PBMCs, taken after 24 months of ibrutinib treatment. The sequence was collected from a human donor with chronic lymphocytic leukemia. CDR3 nucleotides: TGTGCCAGCAGCTTCAGGGGTATGGGTGAAAAACTGTTTTTT. It encodes CASSFRGMGEKLFF. The whole variable domain, remainder taken from reference TRBV28 and TRBJ1-4, is DVKVTQSSRYLVKRTGEKVFLECVQDMDHENMFWYRQDPGLGLRLIYFSYDVKMKEKGDIPEGYSVSREKKERFSLILESASTNQTSMYLCASSFRGMGEKLFFGSGTQLSVL.